This T cell receptor (beta chain) was recovered during a study of OX40 agonist ivuxolimab in advanced cancers. Overall study context: Those enrolled were approximately 83% male, with a mean age of around 55 years and ages from roughly 23 to 80.

As concerns this clone: Its specificity is not known.

Using immunoSEQ multiplex PCR, the repertoire was profiled, and TCRdb retains in-frame clones only, with some absent. The data contain tens of thousands of clones, roughly 76% of them seen just once; the ten biggest clones take up around 15%. The CDR3 loop spans 19 amino acids. The germline CDR1 and CDR2 sequences are LGHNA and YSLEER. V gave up 4 bases and J gave up 0 bases; unmatched junction bases: 7. Study findings and constraints: Doses of 0.1 to 3.0 mg/kg were accompanied by clonal expansion of CD4+ and CD8+ blood T cells by week 6.

The sequence was obtained from an adult with an advanced solid tumor such as melanoma, head and neck, liver or kidney cancer. The sequences come from CD4+ or CD8+ T cells sorted from blood, collected in a trial of the OX40 agonist ivuxolimab. V is TRBV4-3 and J is TRBJ2-2, with 14 bases matching TRBD2. The CDR3 protein is CASSPSGGLAGANTGELFF. The CDR3 DNA is TGCGCCAGCAGCCCTTCAGGGGGACTAGCGGGGGCGAACACCGGGGAGCTGTTTTTT.